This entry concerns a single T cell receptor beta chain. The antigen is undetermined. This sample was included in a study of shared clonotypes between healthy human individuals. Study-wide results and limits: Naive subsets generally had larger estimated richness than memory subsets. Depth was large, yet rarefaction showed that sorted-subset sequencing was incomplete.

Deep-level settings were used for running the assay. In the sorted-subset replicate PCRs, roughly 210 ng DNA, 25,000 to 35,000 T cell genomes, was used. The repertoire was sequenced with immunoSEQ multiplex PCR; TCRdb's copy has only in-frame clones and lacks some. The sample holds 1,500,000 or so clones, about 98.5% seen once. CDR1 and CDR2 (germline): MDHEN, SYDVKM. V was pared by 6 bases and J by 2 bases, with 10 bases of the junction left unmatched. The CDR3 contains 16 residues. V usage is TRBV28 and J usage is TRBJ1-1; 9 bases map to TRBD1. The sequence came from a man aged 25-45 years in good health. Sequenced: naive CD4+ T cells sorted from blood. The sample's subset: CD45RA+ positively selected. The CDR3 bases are TGTGCCAGCAGACCACGACAGGGGGGCAGTAACACTGAAGCTTTCTTT. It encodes CASRPRQGGSNTEAFF.